The clone carrying this T cell receptor (beta chain) has only a few counts. Its antigen is not known. This entry comes from a study of response to subunit inactivated influenza vaccine. One entry per CDR3 protein, called by TCRdb with MiXCR from the RT-PCR reads. The sample includes 550,000 to 800,000 distinct CDR3 sequences, around 16% of them seen just once. Study-wide results and caveats: The authors suggested that every seasonal influenza vaccination recruits few new T cells.

The origin of this receptor is a man over 45 who received an inactivated influenza vaccine. The sequences come from PBMCs from blood, collected 11 to 12 days after vaccination.

The CDR3 sequence: CSAARDGGNIQYF. The CDR3 region has the DNA TGCAGTGCCGCCCGGGACGGGGGAAACATTCAGTACTTC. The V call is TRBV20-1, the J call TRBJ2-4, with D possibly matching TRBD2 (6 bases). This CDR3 has 13 residues. CDR1 and CDR2 from the germline V gene are DFQATT and SNEGSKA (reference sequence). Trimming pared 6 bases from V and 6 bases from J, leaving 15 bases between.